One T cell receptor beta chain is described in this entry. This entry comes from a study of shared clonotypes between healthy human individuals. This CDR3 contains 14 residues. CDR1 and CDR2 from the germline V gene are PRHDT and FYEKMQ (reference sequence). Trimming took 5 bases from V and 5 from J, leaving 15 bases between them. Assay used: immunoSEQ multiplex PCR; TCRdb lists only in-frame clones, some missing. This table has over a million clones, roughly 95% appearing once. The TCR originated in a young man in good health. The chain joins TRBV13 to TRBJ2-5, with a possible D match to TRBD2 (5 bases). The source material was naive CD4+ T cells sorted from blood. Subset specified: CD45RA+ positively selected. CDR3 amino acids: CASSPRRSSETQYF. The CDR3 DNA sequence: TGTGCCAGCAGCCCAAGGAGGTCGTCGGAGACCCAGTACTTC.